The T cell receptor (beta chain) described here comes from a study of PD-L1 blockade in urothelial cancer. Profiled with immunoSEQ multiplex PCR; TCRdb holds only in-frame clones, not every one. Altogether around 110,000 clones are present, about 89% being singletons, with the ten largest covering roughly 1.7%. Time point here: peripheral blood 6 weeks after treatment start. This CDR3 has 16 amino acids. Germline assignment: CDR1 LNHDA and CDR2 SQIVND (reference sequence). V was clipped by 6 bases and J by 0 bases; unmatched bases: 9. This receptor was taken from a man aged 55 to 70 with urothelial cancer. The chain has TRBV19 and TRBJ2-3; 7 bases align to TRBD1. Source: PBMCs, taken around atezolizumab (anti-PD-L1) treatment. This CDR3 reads CASRPGTVFSTDTQYF. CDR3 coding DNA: TGTGCCAGTAGGCCCGGGACAGTTTTTAGCACAGATACGCAGTATTTT.